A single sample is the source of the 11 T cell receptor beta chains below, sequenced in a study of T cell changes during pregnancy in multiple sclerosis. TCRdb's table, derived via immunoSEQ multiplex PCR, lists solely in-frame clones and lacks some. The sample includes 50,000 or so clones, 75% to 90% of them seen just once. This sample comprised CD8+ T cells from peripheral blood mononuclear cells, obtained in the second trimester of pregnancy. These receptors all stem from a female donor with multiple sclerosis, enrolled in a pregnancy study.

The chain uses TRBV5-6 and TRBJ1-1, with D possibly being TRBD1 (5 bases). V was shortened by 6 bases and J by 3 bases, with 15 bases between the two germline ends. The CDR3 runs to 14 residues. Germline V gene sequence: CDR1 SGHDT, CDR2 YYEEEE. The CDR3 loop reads CASTAAGLDTEAFF. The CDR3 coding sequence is TGTGCCAGCACCGCGGCAGGGTTGGACACTGAAGCTTTCTTT.

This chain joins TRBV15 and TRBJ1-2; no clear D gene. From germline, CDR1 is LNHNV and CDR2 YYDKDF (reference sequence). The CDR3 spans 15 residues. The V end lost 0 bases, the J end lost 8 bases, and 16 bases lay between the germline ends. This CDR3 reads CATSRDSQSRRGYTF. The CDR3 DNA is TGTGCCACCAGCAGAGATTCCCAGTCCCGGCGGGGCTACACCTTC.

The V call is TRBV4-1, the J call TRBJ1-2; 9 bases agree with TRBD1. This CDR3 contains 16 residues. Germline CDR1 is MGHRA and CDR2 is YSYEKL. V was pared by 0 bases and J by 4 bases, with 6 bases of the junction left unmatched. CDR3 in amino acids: CASSQDGTGNFYGYTF. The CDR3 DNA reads TGCGCCAGCAGCCAAGACGGGACAGGGAATTTCTATGGCTACACCTTC.

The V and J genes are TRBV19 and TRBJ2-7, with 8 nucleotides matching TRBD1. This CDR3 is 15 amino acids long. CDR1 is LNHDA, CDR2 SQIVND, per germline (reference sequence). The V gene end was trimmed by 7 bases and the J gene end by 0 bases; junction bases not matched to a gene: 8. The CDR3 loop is CASTHTGGSSYEQYF. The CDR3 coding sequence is TGTGCCAGTACCCATACAGGGGGTTCCTCCTACGAGCAGTACTTC.

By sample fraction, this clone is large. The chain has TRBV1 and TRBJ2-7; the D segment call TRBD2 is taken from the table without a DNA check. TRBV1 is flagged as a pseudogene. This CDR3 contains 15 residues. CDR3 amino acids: CTEPTLAGGNYEQYF. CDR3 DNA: TGCACCGAACCCACCTTAGCGGGGGGAAACTACGAGCAGTACTTC.

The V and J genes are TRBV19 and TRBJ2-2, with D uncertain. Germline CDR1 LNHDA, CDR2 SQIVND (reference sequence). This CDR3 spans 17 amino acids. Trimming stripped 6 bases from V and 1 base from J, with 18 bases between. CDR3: CASRSRLMTENTGELFF. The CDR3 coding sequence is TGTGCCAGTAGGAGTCGACTTATGACGGAGAACACCGGGGAGCTGTTTTTT.

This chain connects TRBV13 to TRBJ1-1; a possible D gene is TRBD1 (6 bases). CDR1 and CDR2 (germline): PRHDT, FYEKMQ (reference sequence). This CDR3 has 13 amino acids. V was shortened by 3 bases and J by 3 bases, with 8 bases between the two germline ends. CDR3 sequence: CASSLGAHTEAFF. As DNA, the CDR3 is TGTGCCAGCAGCTTGGGGGCCCACACTGAAGCTTTCTTT.

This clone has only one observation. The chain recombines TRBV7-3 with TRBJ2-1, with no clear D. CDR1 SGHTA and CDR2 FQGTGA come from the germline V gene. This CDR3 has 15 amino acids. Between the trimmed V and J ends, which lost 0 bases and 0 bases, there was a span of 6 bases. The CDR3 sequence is CASSLTVSSYNEQFF. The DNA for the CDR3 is TGTGCCAGCAGCTTAACTGTGAGCTCCTACAATGAGCAGTTCTTC.

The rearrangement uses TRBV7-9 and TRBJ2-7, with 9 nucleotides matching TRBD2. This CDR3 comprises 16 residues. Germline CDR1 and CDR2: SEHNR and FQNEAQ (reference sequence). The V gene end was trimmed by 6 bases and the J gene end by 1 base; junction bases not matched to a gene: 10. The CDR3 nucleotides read TGTGCCAGCAGGCCCATAAGCGGGGGGACATCCTACGAGCAGTACTTC. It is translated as CASRPISGGTSYEQYF.

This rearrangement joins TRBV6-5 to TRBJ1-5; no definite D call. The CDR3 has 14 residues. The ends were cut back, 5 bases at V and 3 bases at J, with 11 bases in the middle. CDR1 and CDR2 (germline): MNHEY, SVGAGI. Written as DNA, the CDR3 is TGTGCCAGCAGTACGGACTTTTACAATCAGCCCCAGCATTTT. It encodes CASSTDFYNQPQHF.

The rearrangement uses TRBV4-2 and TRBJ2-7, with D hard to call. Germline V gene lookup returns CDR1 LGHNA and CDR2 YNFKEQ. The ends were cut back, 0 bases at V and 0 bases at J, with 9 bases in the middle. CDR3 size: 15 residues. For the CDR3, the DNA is TGTGCCAGCAGCCAAGAGACATCCCTCTCCTACGAGCAGTACTTC. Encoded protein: CASSQETSLSYEQYF.